These 26 T cell receptor beta chains came from one sample sequenced in a study of OX40 agonist ivuxolimab in advanced cancers. The method was immunoSEQ multiplex PCR; TCRdb's version includes in-frame clones alone and lacks a portion of them. Of 45,000 to 55,000 clones listed, 94% are singletons. Sequenced here: CD4+ or CD8+ T cells sorted from blood, sampled in a trial of the OX40 agonist ivuxolimab. These receptors were collected from an adult with an advanced solid tumor such as melanoma, head and neck, liver or kidney cancer.

This clone showed up just once. The gene calls are TRBV7-9 and TRBJ2-7; D is tentatively TRBD1 or TRBD2 (5 bases each). The CDR3 totals 15 residues. Germline loops: CDR1 SEHNR, CDR2 FQNEAQ (reference sequence). Trimming removed 5 bases at V and 4 bases at J, with 18 bases between. CDR3 DNA sequence: TGTGCCAGCAGCCCACACGTGGGGGTACATTACGAGCAGTACTTC. It yields the protein CASSPHVGVHYEQYF.

This chain connects TRBV9 to TRBJ2-1; D not resolved. CDR1 SGDLS and CDR2 YYNGEE come from the germline V gene. V was shortened by 4 bases and J by 7 bases, with 12 bases between the two germline ends. This CDR3 region has 13 residues. The CDR3 region is CASSPLLMNEQFF. The CDR3 nucleotides read TGTGCCAGCAGCCCCCTCTTAATGAATGAGCAGTTCTTC.

This clone was seen only once. The CDR3 here is CASAYNEQFF. CDR3 DNA sequence: TGCGCCAGCGCCTACAATGAGCAGTTCTTC. The rearrangement links TRBV10-2 to TRBJ2-1, with D hard to call. Trimming cost V 8 bases and J 2 bases, with 1 base left between them. CDR1 and CDR2 (germline): WSHSY, SAAADI. The CDR3 extends over 10 amino acids.

V and J are TRBV19 and TRBJ2-3; D uncertain. The CDR3 covers 12 residues. In germline, CDR1 is LNHDA, CDR2 SQIVND (reference sequence). Trimming left V 6 bases short and J 6 bases short, with 10 bases between. CDR3 protein: CASSPQDDTQYF. The CDR3 DNA reads TGTGCCAGTAGCCCTCAGGATGATACGCAGTATTTT.

The chain recombines TRBV27 with TRBJ2-1; 11 nucleotides line up with TRBD2. The CDR3 contains 17 residues. V shed 4 bases, J shed 8 bases, and the junction held 13 bases outside the gene matches. CDR1 is MNHEY and CDR2 is SMNVEV in the germline V gene (reference sequence). This chain's CDR3 is CASSSHVSGRAVDEQFF. CDR3 nucleotide sequence: TGTGCCAGCAGTTCCCACGTTAGCGGGAGGGCCGTGGATGAGCAGTTCTTC.

This chain connects TRBV19 to TRBJ2-3; tentatively, D is TRBD1 (5 bases). Germline loops: CDR1 LNHDA, CDR2 SQIVND (reference sequence). CDR3 size: 16 residues. V was pared by 5 bases and J by 0 bases, with 15 bases between. The DNA for the CDR3 is TGTGCCAGTAGTGTGGTCCAGGGTGCTAGCACAGATACGCAGTATTTT. This codes for CASSVVQGASTDTQYF.

J is TRBJ2-2 and V is TRBV29-1; 8 bases match TRBD2. The J segment lost 0 bases and the V segment lost 5 bases, leaving 5 bases of the junction unmatched. From germline, CDR1 is SQVTM and CDR2 ANQGSEA. The CDR3 loop spans 15 amino acids. DNA for the CDR3: TGCAGCGTTACCACTAGCGGAACGAACACCGGGGAGCTGTTTTTT. It specifies CSVTTSGTNTGELFF.

The V call is TRBV10-1, the J call TRBJ1-1, with 7 bases lining up with TRBD1. V trimming: 2 bases; J trimming: 6 bases; junction bases outside the gene matches: 3. Germline V gives CDR1 WNHNN, CDR2 SYGVQD (reference sequence). CDR3 length: 13 residues. This chain's CDR3 is CASSETGASEAFF. CDR3 in DNA: TGCGCCAGCAGTGAGACAGGGGCCTCTGAAGCTTTCTTT.

This clone has just one count. The chain is built from TRBV27 and TRBJ2-5; D uncertain. The CDR3 is 13 residues long. V was shortened by 4 bases and J by 0 bases, with 6 bases between the two germline ends. Looked up from germline, CDR1 is MNHEY and CDR2 is SMNVEV (reference sequence). The CDR3 here is CASSSRYQETQYF. DNA of the CDR3: TGTGCCAGCAGTTCAAGGTACCAAGAGACCCAGTACTTC.

The chain recombines TRBV7-3 with TRBJ2-1; a weak D match, TRBD1 (5 bases). The V end lost 3 bases, the J end lost 6 bases, and 6 bases lay between the germline ends. CDR3 length: 12 amino acids. Germline V gene sequence: CDR1 SGHTA, CDR2 FQGTGA. CDR3 in amino acids: CASSLDTNEQFF. The CDR3 nucleotides are TGTGCCAGCAGCTTGGACACCAATGAGCAGTTCTTC. The whole variable domain, remainder taken from reference TRBV7-3 and TRBJ2-1, is GAGVSQTPSNKVTEKGKYVELRCDPISGHTALYWYRQSLGQGPEFLIYFQGTGAADDSGLPNDRFFAVRPEGSVSTLKIQRTERGDSAVYLCASSLDTNEQFFGPGTRLTVL.

The chain combines TRBV2 with TRBJ1-2; 9 positions agree with TRBD1. The CDR3 totals 13 residues. V lost 4 bases and J lost 7; bases outside the gene matches: 4. Looked up from germline, CDR1 is SNHLY and CDR2 is FYNNEI. CDR3 bases: TGTGCCAGCAGTGCAACAGGGGGCCCTGGCTACACCTTC. Amino acids: CASSATGGPGYTF.

CDR3 region: CASSTTRTGGYNTIYF. CDR3 DNA sequence: TGTGCCAGCAGCACGACTCGGACAGGGGGTTACAACACCATATATTTT. V gene TRBV7-9 combines with J gene TRBJ1-3; 10 bases are shared with TRBD1. This CDR3 spans 16 amino acids. V gave up 5 bases and J gave up 7 bases; unmatched junction bases: 11. In germline, CDR1 is SEHNR, CDR2 FQNEAQ (reference sequence).

The table lists this clone with a count of one. The gene calls are TRBV13 and TRBJ1-1; maybe TRBD1 (6 bases). Germline values: CDR1 PRHDT, CDR2 FYEKMQ (reference sequence). The CDR3 spans 13 residues. Trimming cost V 6 bases and J 3 bases, with 11 bases left between them. CDR3 coding DNA: TGTGCCAGCAGATCAGGGGTGGACACTGAAGCTTTCTTT. Translated, it gives CASRSGVDTEAFF.

V usage is TRBV7-9 and J usage is TRBJ2-2, with a possible D match to TRBD1 (5 bases). The CDR3 has 16 amino acids. Trimming pared 7 bases from V and 5 bases from J, leaving 20 bases between. Germline V gene data show CDR1 as SEHNR and CDR2 as FQNEAQ (reference sequence). The CDR3 loop is CASTTWMGLGTGELFF. The DNA of the CDR3 is TGTGCCAGCACCACCTGGATGGGGCTTGGAACCGGGGAGCTGTTTTTT.

V and J are TRBV9 and TRBJ2-3, with a weak D call TRBD2 (5 bases). The CDR3 consists of 14 residues. Trimming removed 3 bases at V and 0 bases at J, with 8 bases between. The germline gives CDR1 SGDLS, CDR2 YYNGEE. CDR3 loop: CASSGTGSTDTQYF. The CDR3 DNA reads as TGTGCCAGCAGCGGGACTGGAAGCACAGATACGCAGTATTTT. Full variable domain (missing parts from reference TRBV9 and TRBJ2-3): DSGVTQTPKHLITATGQRVTLRCSPRSGDLSVYWYQQSLDQGLQFLIQYYNGEERAKGNILERFSAQQFPDLHSELNLSSLELGDSALYFCASSGTGSTDTQYFGPGTRLTVL.

The gene calls are TRBV7-9 and TRBJ2-3; 10 bases align to TRBD1. The ends lost 2 bases at V and 4 bases at J; junction bases unmatched: 6. Per the germline V gene, CDR1 is SEHNR and CDR2 is FQNEAQ (reference sequence). This CDR3 is built from 16 residues. CDR3: CASSLRTGGRADTQYF. As DNA, the CDR3 is TGTGCCAGCAGCTTAAGGACAGGGGGGAGGGCAGATACGCAGTATTTT.

This clone was found once. This chain connects TRBV2 to TRBJ1-1, with no clear D. Trimming removed 2 bases at V and 8 bases at J, with 18 bases between. From germline, CDR1 is SNHLY and CDR2 FYNNEI. CDR3 size: 15 residues. The CDR3 loop reads CASSETTYKRVEAFF. CDR3 nucleotide sequence: TGTGCCAGCAGTGAAACAACATACAAAAGGGTCGAAGCTTTCTTT.

The chain combines TRBV19 with TRBJ2-7; possible D gene TRBD1, 5 bases. Germline V gives CDR1 LNHDA, CDR2 SQIVND (reference sequence). The V and J ends lost 1 base and 3 bases respectively, with 13 bases between them. The CDR3 runs 15 residues. CDR3 region: CASSIGGAAFYEQYF. CDR3 DNA: TGTGCCAGTAGTATAGGGGGCGCCGCTTTCTACGAGCAGTACTTC.

The rearrangement uses TRBV11-2 and TRBJ2-5; 8 bases line up with TRBD2. J gave up 5 bases and V 1 base, and 6 bases lay outside the gene matches. Germline values: CDR1 SGHAT, CDR2 FQNNGV. The CDR3 covers 15 residues. The CDR3 DNA reads as TGTGCCAGCAGCTTAGGTATGCGGGAGGTCGAGACCCAGTACTTC. This sequence encodes CASSLGMREVETQYF.

The genes are TRBV7-6 and TRBJ2-2, with D possibly TRBD2 on 6 matching bases. Germline lookup yields CDR1 SGHVS and CDR2 FNYEAQ. This CDR3 is built from 14 residues. Trimming shortened V by 4 bases and J by 6 bases, and 12 bases separated the two germline ends. CDR3 loop: CASSSNGLSGELFF. CDR3 coding DNA: TGTGCCAGCAGCTCCAATGGACTATCCGGGGAGCTGTTTTTT.

The chain is built from TRBV11-3 and TRBJ2-3, with D unresolved. The CDR3 contains 12 residues. Germline CDR1 is SGHNT and CDR2 is YENEEA. V lost 2 bases to trimming and J lost 5 bases, with 5 bases between them. CDR3 DNA sequence: TGTGCCAGCAGCTTACTCGGAGATACGCAGTATTTT. Amino acids: CASSLLGDTQYF.

V and J are TRBV9 and TRBJ2-7; 8 bases fit TRBD1. Germline loops: CDR1 SGDLS, CDR2 YYNGEE. The CDR3 loop spans 14 amino acids. V trimming: 0 bases; J trimming: 4 bases; junction bases outside the gene matches: 3. Here the CDR3 DNA reads TGTGCCAGCAGCGTAGCTGGGACAGGTTACGAGCAGTACTTC. Translating it yields CASSVAGTGYEQYF.

This clone has a single count. The genes are TRBV19 and TRBJ2-3; D uncertain. The ends were cut back, 0 bases at V and 4 bases at J, with 8 bases in the middle. The CDR3 is made up of 14 amino acids. Germline assignment: CDR1 LNHDA and CDR2 SQIVND (reference sequence). The CDR3 loop reads CASSIEGNADTQYF. The CDR3 DNA reads TGTGCCAGTAGTATAGAGGGGAATGCAGATACGCAGTATTTT. Drawing the rest from reference TRBV19 and TRBJ2-3, the complete variable domain is DGGITQSPKYLFRKEGQNVTLSCEQNLNHDAMYWYRQDPGQGLRLIYYSQIVNDFQKGDIAEGYSVSREKKESFPLTVTSAQKNPTAFYLCASSIEGNADTQYFGPGTRLTVL.

The rearrangement joins TRBV5-1 to TRBJ2-6; D is unresolved. Germline V CDR1 and CDR2: SGHRS, YFSETQ. The CDR3 contains 14 residues. V was shortened by 5 bases and J by 0 bases, with 6 bases between the two germline ends. The CDR3 region is CASRLNSGANVLTF. CDR3 sequence (DNA): TGCGCCAGCAGACTCAACTCTGGGGCCAACGTCCTGACTTTC. Full variable domain (outside the CDR3, taken from reference TRBV5-1 and TRBJ2-6): KAGVTQTPRYLIKTRGQQVTLSCSPISGHRSVSWYQQTPGQGLQFLFEYFSETQRNKGNFPGRFSGRQFSNSRSEMNVSTLELGDSALYLCASRLNSGANVLTFGAGSRLTVL.

The chain couples TRBV4-2 to TRBJ1-4; 7 positions agree with TRBD1. Germline lookup yields CDR1 LGHNA and CDR2 YNFKEQ. V dropped 4 bases and J dropped 2; count of bases not matched to a gene: 4. CDR3 length equals 15 residues. CDR3 in amino acids: CASSPSRGTNEKLFF. The DNA for the CDR3 is TGTGCCAGCAGCCCAAGCAGGGGGACTAATGAAAAACTGTTTTTT.

This rearrangement joins TRBV28 to TRBJ2-1; D uncertain. Germline-derived CDR1 and CDR2 are MDHEN and SYDVKM. The CDR3 covers 13 residues. V lost 10 bases to trimming and J lost 0 bases, with 10 bases between them. CDR3 DNA: TGTGCCATCAGCCCGAGCTCCTACAATGAGCAGTTCTTC. It yields the protein CAISPSSYNEQFF.